Sequencing of this TCR beta chain was carried out in a study of T cells after posttransplantation cyclophosphamide. Notes on the study in general: Tissue-infiltrating T cells from skin or gut overlapped little with blood T cells.

On this clone itself: The antigen remains undetermined.

Method: immunoSEQ multiplex PCR; TCRdb's copy keeps in-frame clones and lacks some. This table has more than 20,000 clones, roughly nine tenths appearing once. CDR1 is LGHNA and CDR2 is YSLEER in the germline V gene. The V and J ends lost 1 base and 4 bases, in that order; junction bases with no gene match: 2. The CDR3 is 16 residues long. Control samples came 1 year after myeloablative marrow transplants with methotrexate plus calcineurin inhibitor. The receptor was isolated from a female patient in her 30s who received an allogeneic stem cell transplant from an unrelated donor, was CMV-positive, and had acute and chronic GVHD. The T cells may come from the graft donor. The starting material was PBMCs, obtained roughly 49 weeks after allogeneic stem cell transplant with calcineurin inhibitor and methotrexate. J is TRBJ2-3 and V is TRBV4-3, with 13 nucleotides matching TRBD2. CDR3: CASSQGGLAGADTQYF. CDR3 nucleotide sequence: TGCGCCAGCAGCCAAGGCGGACTAGCGGGAGCAGATACGCAGTATTTT.